The entry below describes one TCR beta chain. Its antigen is undetermined. This record belongs to a study of cytomegalovirus exposure and HLA in healthy donors. Notes on the study in general: In the 120 validation repertoires, a later analysis found that first-cohort TCR clusters tended to co-occur. Most TCR sequences were seen very rarely across donors, but some public TCRs occurred in many.

Clones were sequenced by immunoSEQ multiplex PCR, and TCRdb holds only the in-frame ones, with some missing. The profile covers roughly 270,000 clones, with around nine tenths appearing a single time and over 0.85% taken by the ten largest. The length of the CDR3 is 12 residues. V shed 0 bases and J shed 9 bases, with 8 bases lying between them. Germline V gives CDR1 SGHAT, CDR2 FQNNGV. Sequencing input: PBMCs. The V and J genes are TRBV11-2 and TRBJ1-1; D uncertain. The receptor's source is a woman younger than 30 in good health and CMV-seronegative. The CDR3 sequence: CASSLEAGKAFF. Here the CDR3 DNA reads TGTGCCAGCAGCTTAGAGGCCGGGAAAGCTTTCTTT.